Following are 32 T cell receptor beta chains from one sample sequenced in a study of cytomegalovirus exposure and HLA in healthy donors. Use of 60 Vbeta and 13 Jbeta primers characterized the PCR. Using immunoSEQ multiplex PCR, the repertoire was profiled, and TCRdb retains in-frame clones only, with some absent. The sample shows under 250,000 clones, just under 80% of them seen only once. Input material: PBMCs. Receptors were obtained from a boy between 5 and 17 years old in good health and CMV-seronegative.

The table lists this clone with a count of one. This sequence joins TRBV30 and TRBJ2-7; 7 nucleotides match TRBD1. This CDR3 is 13 amino acids long. Germline CDR1 reads GTSNPN; CDR2 reads SVGIG (reference sequence). Trimming at V came to 4 bases and at J to 5 bases, leaving 8 bases not matched to a gene. CDR3: CAWNLQGVNEQYF. The DNA for the CDR3 is TGTGCCTGGAATCTGCAGGGGGTCAACGAGCAGTACTTC.

The chain couples TRBV30 to TRBJ1-4, with 9 bases that match TRBD1. Germline assignment: CDR1 GTSNPN and CDR2 SVGIG (reference sequence). V dropped 4 bases and J dropped 8; count of bases not matched to a gene: 5. The CDR3 totals 13 residues. CDR3 DNA: TGTGCCTGGACCCGGGACAGGGCCGAAAAACTGTTTTTT. Translating gives CAWTRDRAEKLFF.

The chain is built from TRBV30 and TRBJ2-7; tentative D call: TRBD1 (6 bases). V lost 1 base and J lost 6, with 16 bases in between. Germline V gene lookup returns CDR1 GTSNPN and CDR2 SVGIG (reference sequence). The CDR3 is 14 amino acids. In DNA, the CDR3 is TGTGCCTGGAGTGCCGGCGACAGGCTCTGCGAGCAGTACTTC. This encodes CAWSAGDRLCEQYF.

V gene TRBV2 combines with J gene TRBJ2-3; D gene uncertain. Trimming took 1 base from V and 5 from J, leaving 13 bases between them. This CDR3 has 15 amino acids. CDR1 is SNHLY, CDR2 FYNNEI, per germline. The CDR3 coding sequence is TGTGCCAGCAGTGAAGGGCTGAGACTGGGAGATACGCAGTATTTT. Its translation is CASSEGLRLGDTQYF. The whole variable domain, remainder taken from reference TRBV2 and TRBJ2-3, is EPEVTQTPSHQVTQMGQEVILRCVPISNHLYFYWYRQILGQKVEFLVSFYNNEISEKSEIFDDQFSVERPDGSNFTLKIRSTKLEDSAMYFCASSEGLRLGDTQYFGPGTRLTVL.

This clone has a single count. J is TRBJ1-4 and V is TRBV6-5; the match to TRBD1 covers 8 bases. Germline V gene data show CDR1 as MNHEY and CDR2 as SVGAGI. The junction had 0 bases not matched to a gene; V was cut back by 0 bases and J by 3 bases. The CDR3 consists of 15 residues. The CDR3 region has the DNA TGTGCCAGCAGTTACTCACAGGGGGCTAATGAAAAACTGTTTTTT. Amino acids: CASSYSQGANEKLFF.

This clone was picked up a small number of times. This rearrangement joins TRBV6-6 to TRBJ1-1, with D possibly being TRBD1 (6 bases). The CDR3 has 13 residues. Germline V CDR1 and CDR2: MNHNY, SVGAGI (reference sequence). Trimming took off 6 bases at V and 11 bases at J, with 19 bases between the two ends. The CDR3 coding sequence is TGTGCCAGCAGCAACCGGGACACACGAAGGGCTTTCTTT. Translated: CASSNRDTRRAFF.

The V and J genes are TRBV5-6 and TRBJ2-5; 8 bases are shared with TRBD1. Judging by the DNA end, TRBJ2-7 fits better; the J call may be wrong. The CDR3 has 15 amino acids. Germline loops: CDR1 SGHDT, CDR2 YYEEEE. The CDR3 protein is CASSPRTGPAYEQYF. DNA for the CDR3: TGTGCCAGCAGCCCTAGGACAGGGCCTGCCTACGAGCAGTACTTC.

V is TRBV2 and J is TRBJ2-2, with TRBD2 matching over 12 bases. The germline V gene encodes CDR1 SNHLY and CDR2 FYNNEI. The CDR3 sequence is 16 residues long. Losses at the gene ends were 7 bases for V and 0 bases for J; bases not matched to a gene: 3. CDR3: CASKTSGGSNTGELFF. The DNA for the CDR3 is TGTGCCAGCAAGACTAGCGGGGGTTCGAACACCGGGGAGCTGTTTTTT.

The chain carries TRBV27 and TRBJ1-1; D remains ambiguous. Trimming took off 6 bases at V and 0 bases at J, with 14 bases between the two ends. The V gene's germline CDR1 is MNHEY and CDR2 SMNVEV (reference sequence). The CDR3 is made up of 15 amino acids. The CDR3 reads CASRPLQLMNTEAFF. As DNA, the CDR3 is TGTGCCAGCAGGCCCTTACAGCTCATGAACACTGAAGCTTTCTTT.

This clone was detected a few times. CDR3 in DNA: TGTGCCAGCAGAACCACCCTAGATGGTAGGAATGGCTACACCTTC. Amino acids: CASRTTLDGRNGYTF. The chain has TRBV6-1 and TRBJ1-2, with D unresolved. The CDR3 has 15 residues. V lost 6 bases and J lost 6, with 20 bases in between. CDR1 and CDR2 from the germline V gene are MNHNS and SASEGT.

In DNA, the CDR3 is TGTGCCAGCGCAGGGGAGGAGACCCAGTACTTC. This gives the protein CASAGEETQYF. The chain has TRBV2 and TRBJ2-5; D possibly corresponds to TRBD1 (6 bases). The germline V and J ends were trimmed by 8 bases and 5 bases, with 9 bases remaining between them. The length of the CDR3 is 11 residues. Germline V gene lookup returns CDR1 SNHLY and CDR2 FYNNEI.

The chain carries TRBV4-1 and TRBJ1-1; a weak D match, TRBD1 (5 bases). In germline, CDR1 is MGHRA, CDR2 YSYEKL. Trimming removed 3 bases from V and 5 bases from J, with 16 bases in between. The length of the CDR3 is 15 residues. DNA for the CDR3: TGCGCCAGCAGCCAGAACAGGATAGGTAGGACTGAAGCTTTCTTT. This codes for CASSQNRIGRTEAFF.

This chain links TRBV18 with TRBJ2-5; 11 positions agree with TRBD2. The CDR3 loop spans 15 amino acids. With 6 bases clipped from V and 5 bases from J, the junction kept 8 bases outside the gene matches. Looked up from germline, CDR1 is KGHSH and CDR2 is LQKENI. CDR3 in DNA: TGTGCCAGCTCCTCATTACTAGCGGGAGTTGAGACCCAGTACTTC. Residues: CASSSLLAGVETQYF.

The J gene is TRBJ2-1, the V gene TRBV5-5; the match to TRBD1 covers 7 bases. V was clipped by 4 bases and J by 1 base; unmatched bases: 5. Germline V gene sequence: CDR1 SGHKS, CDR2 YYEKEE (reference sequence). The CDR3 is 15 amino acids. CDR3 nucleotides: TGTGCCAGCAGCAAGGGACAGCCTTCCTACAATGAGCAGTTCTTC. It codes for CASSKGQPSYNEQFF.

Concerning this clone itself: One end of the junction does not line up with germline, which may come from a read error. The chain is built from TRBV10-3 and TRBJ2-3; 7 bases are shared with TRBD1. CDR1 is ENHRY and CDR2 is SYGVKD in the germline V gene. The CDR3 runs to 12 residues. The CDR3 region is CAVRQGKDTQYF. CDR3 in DNA: TGTGCCGTCAGACAGGGAAAAGATACGCAGTATTTT.

CDR3 residues: CAISEFSGQAISHQPQHF. CDR3 in DNA: TGTGCCATCAGTGAGTTCTCCGGACAGGCTATCTCCCATCAGCCCCAGCATTTT. The chain couples TRBV10-3 to TRBJ1-5, with TRBD1 identical over 7 bases. Germline lookup yields CDR1 ENHRY and CDR2 SYGVKD. Trimming cost V 1 base and J 5 bases; bases outside gene matches: 14. The length of the CDR3 is 18 residues.

The chain has TRBV19 and TRBJ2-7, with D tentatively TRBD2 (6 bases). This CDR3 comprises 14 residues. The ends were cut back, 1 base at V and 3 bases at J, with 10 bases in the middle. Germline values: CDR1 LNHDA, CDR2 SQIVND (reference sequence). The CDR3 protein is CASSIGPGVYEQYF. DNA of the CDR3: TGTGCCAGTAGTATAGGTCCGGGGGTCTACGAGCAGTACTTC.

The V gene is TRBV5-8, the J gene TRBJ2-7, with D possibly matching TRBD1 (5 bases). The CDR3 has 15 residues. Per the germline V gene, CDR1 is SGHTS and CDR2 is YDEGEE. Between the trimmed V and J ends, which lost 5 bases and 0 bases, there was a span of 15 bases. Here the CDR3 reads CASSPDRSGSYEQYF. The CDR3 nucleotides are TGTGCCAGCAGTCCCGACAGATCCGGCTCCTACGAGCAGTACTTC.

This clone was found once. The CDR3 is CASSIERTGVYEQYF. The CDR3 coding sequence is TGTGCCAGTAGTATAGAACGGACAGGAGTCTACGAGCAGTACTTC. V and J are TRBV19 and TRBJ2-7; 7 nucleotides agree with TRBD1. There are 15 residues in the CDR3. Germline trimming cut 0 bases from V and 3 bases from J; bases unmatched to any gene: 5. CDR1 LNHDA and CDR2 SQIVND come from the germline V gene (reference sequence).

The rearrangement links TRBV7-2 to TRBJ2-3; the D is unclear. The CDR3 runs 13 residues. The germline CDR1 and CDR2 sequences are SGHTA and FQGNSA. Trimming pared 3 bases from V and 3 bases from J, leaving 7 bases between. Here the CDR3 DNA reads TGTGCCAGCAGCTTTATTACTACAGATACGCAGTATTTT. This gives the protein CASSFITTDTQYF.

This sequence joins TRBV7-2 and TRBJ1-2; TRBD1 aligns across 9 bases. The CDR3 runs to 14 residues. Unmatched junction bases numbered 6, after V lost 3 bases and J lost 7 bases. Germline V gene data show CDR1 as SGHTA and CDR2 as FQGNSA. The CDR3 nucleotides are TGTGCCAGCAGCTTGGCGGGACAGGGAATTGGCTACACCTTC. Its translation: CASSLAGQGIGYTF.

The rearrangement uses TRBV10-3 and TRBJ1-1, with 8 bases aligning to TRBD1. V trimming: 5 bases; J trimming: 4 bases; junction bases outside the gene matches: 3. CDR1 and CDR2 (germline): ENHRY, SYGVKD. This CDR3 has 13 residues. The CDR3 DNA is TGTGCCATCAGTTACGACAGGGGCACTGAAGCTTTCTTT. It specifies CAISYDRGTEAFF.

The chain has TRBV7-2 and TRBJ2-7; 7 bases agree with TRBD2. Germline V lookup: CDR1 SGHTA, CDR2 FQGNSA. J lost 3 bases, V lost 8 bases, and 1 base had no gene match. CDR3 length equals 11 residues. This CDR3 reads CASRDYYEQYF. In DNA, the CDR3 is TGTGCCAGCCGGGACTACTACGAGCAGTACTTC. Full variable domain (outside the CDR3, taken from reference TRBV7-2 and TRBJ2-7): GAGVSQSPSNKVTEKGKDVELRCDPISGHTALYWYRQSLGQGLEFLIYFQGNSAPDKSGLPSDRFSAERTGGSVSTLTIQRTQQEDSAVYLCASRDYYEQYFGPGTRLTVT.

The rearrangement joins TRBV11-3 to TRBJ2-3; 15 bases agree with TRBD2. V shed 4 bases and J 0 bases; nucleotides not matched to a gene: 11. CDR1 is SGHNT, CDR2 YENEEA, per germline. The CDR3 length is 20 residues. CDR3 sequence reads: CASSSPRTSGRASSTDTQYF. CDR3 DNA: TGTGCCAGCAGCTCCCCTCGGACTAGCGGGAGGGCCTCTAGCACAGATACGCAGTATTTT.

The V and J genes are TRBV2 and TRBJ1-2, with D unclear. Per the germline V gene, CDR1 is SNHLY and CDR2 is FYNNEI. V lost 6 bases and J lost 2, with 19 bases in between. The CDR3 totals 16 residues. The CDR3 spells CASRVIRTEPNYGYTF. In DNA, the CDR3 is TGTGCCAGCAGAGTAATAAGGACTGAGCCAAACTATGGCTACACCTTC. Looking up the rest from reference TRBV2 and TRBJ1-2 gives the full variable domain: EPEVTQTPSHQVTQMGQEVILRCVPISNHLYFYWYRQILGQKVEFLVSFYNNEISEKSEIFDDQFSVERPDGSNFTLKIRSTKLEDSAMYFCASRVIRTEPNYGYTFGSGTRLTVV.

This rearrangement joins TRBV5-4 to TRBJ2-3; 7 bases match TRBD2. The trim removed 2 bases at V and 0 bases at J, leaving 0 bases unmatched. Germline V gene sequence: CDR1 SGHNT, CDR2 YYREEE (reference sequence). This CDR3 is built from 14 residues. CDR3 DNA sequence: TGTGCCAGCAGCTTACTAGCGAGCACAGATACGCAGTATTTT. Amino acid sequence: CASSLLASTDTQYF.

The chain has TRBV27 and TRBJ1-6; D unclear. This CDR3 is built from 17 residues. V was pared by 5 bases and J by 0 bases, with 14 bases between. The germline gives CDR1 MNHEY, CDR2 SMNVEV (reference sequence). CDR3 sequence reads: CASSPRAASSYNSPLHF. The CDR3 DNA reads TGTGCCAGCAGTCCCCGTGCGGCAAGCTCCTATAATTCACCCCTCCACTTT.

The genes are TRBV9 and TRBJ1-1; TRBD1 matches 8 bases. Germline CDR1 reads SGDLS; CDR2 reads YYNGEE. The CDR3 sequence is 16 residues long. V shed 1 base, J shed 6 bases, and the junction held 11 bases outside the gene matches. In nucleotides, the CDR3 is TGTGCCAGCAGCGTACTAGACAGGGGCTCGAAGGCTGAAGCTTTCTTT. Translated: CASSVLDRGSKAEAFF.

The chain uses TRBV27 and TRBJ1-1; D is perhaps TRBD1 (5 bases). Trimming removed 0 bases from V and 4 bases from J, with 12 bases in between. The CDR3 spans 15 residues. Germline V gives CDR1 MNHEY, CDR2 SMNVEV (reference sequence). The CDR3 DNA sequence: TGTGCCAGCAGTTTATCGACAGAAATAAGCACTGAAGCTTTCTTT. Translated: CASSLSTEISTEAFF.

The CDR3 coding sequence is TGTGCCAGCAGCCTTAACACTGAAGCTTTCTTT. Protein: CASSLNTEAFF. V is TRBV7-9 and J is TRBJ1-1; no definite D call. This CDR3 is built from 11 residues. Germline V gene data show CDR1 as SEHNR and CDR2 as FQNEAQ (reference sequence). The germline V and J ends were trimmed by 5 bases and 2 bases, with 3 bases remaining between them.

The rearrangement links TRBV29-1 to TRBJ1-4; D unclear. The CDR3 spans 15 residues. The V end lost 1 base, the J end lost 10 bases, and 19 bases lay between the germline ends. Germline V gives CDR1 SQVTM, CDR2 ANQGSEA. CDR3 amino acids: CSVEVTGIERRKLFF. DNA for the CDR3: TGCAGCGTTGAAGTTACCGGGATCGAGAGGCGAAAACTGTTTTTT.

With regard to this clone: The junction shows a germline mismatch at one end, possibly a read error. The V gene is TRBV10-3, the J gene TRBJ1-1, with D perhaps matching TRBD1 (5 bases). This CDR3 is 16 amino acids long. Per the germline V gene, CDR1 is ENHRY and CDR2 is SYGVKD. This CDR3 reads CAISPGTTRGNPEAFF. The CDR3 nucleotides read TGTGCCATCAGCCCTGGGACGACACGGGGGAACCCTGAAGCTTTCTTT.